The rows below give T cell receptor beta chains drawn from one sample of a study of control samples from healthy donors and cancer patients. TCRdb's copy holds only in-frame clones and misses some; the assay was immunoSEQ multiplex PCR. The sample contains 350,000 to 450,000 clones, 90% of which appear only once. Sequencing was performed on PBMCs. These receptors were obtained from a man aged 35 to 55 with head and neck cancer. CDR3s include the opening cysteine and the closing phenylalanine or tryptophan. The D gene is left open where the match is weak. Only some rows state a clone size, as once, few, many or a class for expanded clones.

len	v_gene	abundance	d_gene	j_gene	CDR3nt	CDR3aa
15	TRBV19	NA	NA	TRBJ2-7	TGTGCCAGTAGTCCCGCACAGGTACTCCTCTACGAGCAGTACTTC	CASSPAQVLLYEQYF
15	TRBV4-1	NA	NA	TRBJ2-3	TGCGCCAGCAGCCAAGGGACCGTGGTAAGAGATACGCAGTATTTT	CASSQGTVVRDTQYF
15	TRBV12-5	NA	NA	TRBJ2-7	TGTGCTAGTGGCCCCGGCGGGAAATACGAGGGCGAGCAGTACTTC	CASGPGGKYEGEQYF
17	TRBV11-2	once	TRBD1	TRBJ2-6	TGTGCCAGCAGCCCCGACAGGGGCAGCTCTGGGGCCAACGTCCTGACTTTC	CASSPDRGSSGANVLTF
16	TRBV19	NA	TRBD1	TRBJ1-1	TGTGCCAGTAGTAGTCCCGGGACAGGGTTGAACACTGAAGCTTTCTTT	CASSSPGTGLNTEAFF
15	TRBV19	NA	NA	TRBJ1-1	TGTGCCAGCTTAGTTCGGGGCAGTACGAACACTGAAGCTTTCTTT	CASLVRGSTNTEAFF
16	TRBV6-5	NA	TRBD1	TRBJ1-5	TGTGCCAGCAGTTACCCCCAGGACAGGGCGAATCAGCCCCAGCATTTT	CASSYPQDRANQPQHF
16	TRBV5-5	NA	NA	TRBJ2-2	TGTGCCAGCAGCTCCCCCCCGTTCGCGAACACCGGGGAGCTGTTTTTT	CASSSPPFANTGELFF
12	TRBV10-3	NA	NA	TRBJ2-2	TGTGCCATCAGGGGGTACACCGGGGAGCTGTTTTTT	CAIRGYTGELFF
13	TRBV6-5	NA	NA	TRBJ1-1	TGTGCCAGCAGAACGGACAGGAACACTGAAGCTTTCTTT	CASRTDRNTEAFF
15	TRBV28	NA	NA	TRBJ2-1	TGTGCCAGCACTCGCGGAGGGGGGAAATCCAATGAGCAGTTCTTC	CASTRGGGKSNEQFF
15	TRBV6-5	NA	NA	TRBJ2-3	TGTGCCAGCAGAGATACTAGAGGAAGCACAGATACGCAGTATTTT	CASRDTRGSTDTQYF
16	TRBV15	NA	TRBD1	TRBJ1-5	TGTGCCACCAGCGGAAAGACAGGGGGCACCAATCAGCCCCAGCATTTT	CATSGKTGGTNQPQHF
11	TRBV20-1	NA	NA	TRBJ1-2	TGCAGTGCTAGAGGGGCAGGGGGCTACACCTTC	CSARGAGGYTF
14	TRBV18	NA	TRBD2	TRBJ2-5	TGTGCCAGCTCAGTTCGGGGGGACCAAGAGACCCAGTACTTC	CASSVRGDQETQYF
17	TRBV24-1	once	TRBD1	TRBJ2-3	TGTGCCACCAGTGACCCCGACAGGGAAGGGGTCACAGATACGCAGTATTTT	CATSDPDREGVTDTQYF
15	TRBV14	NA	NA	TRBJ2-2	TGTGCCAGCAGCGTCCGACAGGCGAACACCGGGGAGCTGTTTTTT	CASSVRQANTGELFF
13	TRBV30	NA	NA	TRBJ1-4	TGTGCCTGGAGTGAGGAGGGTAATGAAAAACTGTTTTTT	CAWSEEGNEKLFF
13	TRBV3-1/TRBV3-2	NA	NA	TRBJ2-5	TGTGCCAGCAGCCAAGGTCCGCAAGAGACCCAGTACTTC	CASSQGPQETQYF
17	TRBV5-8	NA	TRBD2	TRBJ2-7	TGTGCCAGCAGCTTGGTGCTAGGGACTAGCCAAACCTACGAGCAGTACTTC	CASSLVLGTSQTYEQYF
15	TRBV19	NA	TRBD1	TRBJ1-5	TGTGCCAGTAGTATTGTTGACAGGGAAGGACAGCCCCAGCATTTT	CASSIVDREGQPQHF